The present T cell receptor beta chain was sequenced within a study of blood T cell repertoires in COVID-19. Original data processing: Amplified reference gene primers provided the basis for estimating nucleated cell counts. Generated by immunoSEQ multiplex PCR, the TCRdb table keeps only in-frame clones and is missing some. The V and J calls and clone size are taken from that table; D and trimming were inferred from the DNA. The profile shows roughly 120,000 clones, roughly 88% of them singletons. This CDR3 spans 13 amino acids. Unmatched junction bases numbered 2, after V lost 3 bases and J lost 8 bases. Germline V CDR1 and CDR2: MNHEY, SMNVEV (reference sequence).

The chain is built from TRBV27 and TRBJ2-1, with 9 bases lining up with TRBD2. The sequence derives from a woman in her seventies who had recovered from COVID-19. Sequencing was performed on peripheral blood. The CDR3, as DNA: TGTGCCAGCAGTTTGCGGGAGGGGGATGAGCAGTTCTTC. This sequence encodes CASSLREGDEQFF.